A single sample gave rise to the 32 T cell receptor beta chains below, sequenced in a study of cytomegalovirus exposure and HLA in healthy donors (dated 2017 in TCRdb). The library was produced with the immunoSEQ multiplex PCR assay. A mixture of 60 forward primers for TCR Vbeta segments and 13 reverse primers for TCR Jbeta segments was used in the multiplex PCR. The table comes from immuneACCESS by way of TCRdb, which keeps in-frame sequences with V and J called. Part of the clones is missing from these tables; in studies checked, under half for an unresolved V gene and the rest for unknown reasons. The sample table records about 200,000 clones; 82% of these occur just once. The ten largest clones represent about 1.7% of the sample. Input material: PBMCs. The receptors here all came from a woman younger than 35 in good health and CMV-seronegative.

V and J are TRBV7-2 and TRBJ2-4; the match to TRBD1 covers 7 bases. CDR3 length equals 13 residues. In germline, CDR1 is SGHTA, CDR2 FQGNSA. Unmatched junction bases numbered 5, after V lost 1 base and J lost 11 bases. The DNA of the CDR3 is TGTGCCAGCAGCTTAGAGTCAGGGACAGTTCAGTACTTC. It yields the protein CASSLESGTVQYF. Full variable domain (missing parts from reference TRBV7-2 and TRBJ2-4): GAGVSQSPSNKVTEKGKDVELRCDPISGHTALYWYRQSLGQGLEFLIYFQGNSAPDKSGLPSDRFSAERTGGSVSTLTIQRTQQEDSAVYLCASSLESGTVQYFGAGTRLSVL.

This clone was seen a few times. This chain's CDR3 is CASSPIGDSRFF. The CDR3 bases are TGCGCCAGCAGCCCCATCGGGGACAGTAGGTTCTTC. This chain uses TRBV5-1 with TRBJ2-1; 7 nucleotides line up with TRBD1. CDR3 length: 12 amino acids. The ends lost 4 bases at V and 15 bases at J; junction bases unmatched: 10. Germline V gives CDR1 SGHRS, CDR2 YFSETQ.

The chain has TRBV6-5 and TRBJ1-1; D might be TRBD1 (6 bases). V was cut by 0 bases and J by 6 bases, with 14 bases left in between. The CDR3 spans 15 residues. CDR1 and CDR2 (germline): MNHEY, SVGAGI. The CDR3 loop is CASSYSSGVGAEAFF. CDR3 sequence (DNA): TGTGCCAGCAGTTACTCCTCAGGGGTCGGGGCTGAAGCTTTCTTT.

This chain uses TRBV10-3 with TRBJ2-5, with TRBD2 matching 7 bases. The J call may be in error: the DNA end matches TRBJ2-7 better. This CDR3 has 13 amino acids. Per germline, CDR1 ENHRY and CDR2 SYGVKD. The chain's CDR3 is CASSSGSSYEQYF. CDR3 nucleotides: TGTGCCTCCTCTAGCGGATCATCCTACGAGCAGTACTTC.

The gene calls are TRBV19 and TRBJ2-5; no clear D gene. The germline gives CDR1 LNHDA, CDR2 SQIVND (reference sequence). The CDR3 loop spans 13 amino acids. Deletions cut 5 bases from V and 7 bases from J, with 14 bases between. Written as DNA, the CDR3 is TGTGCCAGTAGTGCTGGGCCTGAGAGGACCCAGTACTTC. Protein: CASSAGPERTQYF.

The rearrangement joins TRBV15 to TRBJ2-5; tentative D call: TRBD2 (6 bases). CDR1 is LNHNV, CDR2 YYDKDF, per germline (reference sequence). The CDR3 has 15 amino acids. V lost 0 bases to trimming and J lost 5 bases, with 13 bases between them. CDR3 sequence: CATSRDSPGLETQYF. The CDR3 region has the DNA TGTGCCACCAGCAGAGATTCCCCGGGACTCGAGACCCAGTACTTC. Combining the CDR3 with reference TRBV15 and TRBJ2-5 gives the whole variable domain DAMVIQNPRYQVTQFGKPVTLSCSQTLNHNVMYWYQQKSSQAPKLLFHYYDKDFNNEADTPDNFQSRRPNTSFCFLDIRSPGLGDTAMYLCATSRDSPGLETQYFGPGTRLLVL.

This chain connects TRBV5-1 to TRBJ2-3, with 10 positions matching TRBD2. Trimming took 6 bases from V and 8 from J; bases not matched to a gene: 9. The CDR3 extends over 14 amino acids. The germline gives CDR1 SGHRS, CDR2 YFSETQ. The CDR3: CASTAGGRDGTQYF. In DNA, the CDR3 is TGCGCCAGCACAGCGGGAGGGCGAGACGGTACGCAGTATTTT.

This chain links TRBV11-2 with TRBJ2-1, with a weak D call TRBD2 (6 bases). From germline, CDR1 is SGHAT and CDR2 FQNNGV. Trimming removed 3 bases at V and 7 bases at J, with 13 bases between. The CDR3 is 14 amino acids. As DNA, the CDR3 is TGTGCCAGCAGCTTTGTGGGAGGAGTTAATGAGCAGTTCTTC. It is translated as CASSFVGGVNEQFF.

V and J are TRBV6-4 and TRBJ1-1; 8 nucleotides line up with TRBD1. The V and J ends lost 4 bases and 3 bases, in that order; junction bases with no gene match: 4. CDR3 size: 14 residues. CDR1 and CDR2 from the germline V gene are MRHNA and SNTAGT. The CDR3 is CASSALQGDTEAFF. The CDR3 DNA is TGTGCCAGCAGTGCCTTACAGGGGGACACTGAAGCTTTCTTT.

The chain carries TRBV28 and TRBJ2-5, with 7 bases identical to TRBD1. The trim removed 5 bases at V and 1 base at J, leaving 7 bases unmatched. Germline V gene lookup returns CDR1 MDHEN and CDR2 SYDVKM. This CDR3 contains 15 residues. CDR3 sequence reads: CASSIPTGSQETQYF. The CDR3 DNA reads as TGTGCCAGCAGTATCCCGACAGGGAGCCAAGAGACCCAGTACTTC.

This clone came up once. J is TRBJ1-1 and V is TRBV28; D gene ambiguous. V shed 6 bases and J shed 5 bases, with 13 bases lying between them. The germline V gene has CDR1 MDHEN and CDR2 SYDVKM. This CDR3 region has 13 residues. CDR3: CASREEPGTEAFF. The CDR3 nucleotides are TGTGCCAGCAGGGAGGAACCGGGGACTGAAGCTTTCTTT.

This chain joins TRBV9 and TRBJ2-7; tentative D call: TRBD1 (6 bases). Germline V lookup: CDR1 SGDLS, CDR2 YYNGEE. The CDR3 is made up of 15 amino acids. The V and J ends lost 1 base and 2 bases respectively, with 13 bases between them. The CDR3 DNA reads TGTGCCAGCAGCGTATCAGGGGCCGAAGCCTACGAGCAGTACTTC. Residues: CASSVSGAEAYEQYF.

The chain has TRBV9 and TRBJ2-1; 10 nucleotides match TRBD2. This CDR3 comprises 15 residues. The germline V gene encodes CDR1 SGDLS and CDR2 YYNGEE. The trim removed 3 bases at V and 1 base at J, leaving 1 base unmatched. The CDR3 spells CASSATSGSYNEQFF. CDR3 DNA sequence: TGTGCCAGCAGCGCGACTAGCGGGTCCTACAATGAGCAGTTCTTC.

On this clone: Different DNA sequences within this sample yield the same CDR3. The rearrangement links TRBV6-5 to TRBJ2-1, with TRBD2 identical over 10 bases. This CDR3 comprises 16 residues. J lost 8 bases, V lost 0 bases, and 7 bases had no gene match. Germline CDR1 is MNHEY and CDR2 is SVGAGI. The CDR3 spells CASSYSASGSGYEQFF. CDR3 DNA: TGTGCCAGCAGTTACTCCGCTAGCGGGAGCGGATATGAGCAGTTCTTC.

The rearrangement uses TRBV6-5 and TRBJ2-5; 9 bases map to TRBD2. CDR3 length: 14 amino acids. With 2 bases clipped from V and 5 bases from J, the junction kept 3 bases outside the gene matches. Germline-derived CDR1 and CDR2 are MNHEY and SVGAGI. The CDR3 here is CASSYSGRYETQYF. For the CDR3, the DNA is TGTGCCAGCAGTTACAGCGGGAGGTACGAGACCCAGTACTTC.

This chain connects TRBV7-9 to TRBJ1-2; 7 bases are a match to TRBD1. The trim removed 5 bases at V and 2 bases at J, leaving 8 bases unmatched. This CDR3 is 15 amino acids long. Germline CDR1 is SEHNR and CDR2 is FQNEAQ (reference sequence). The CDR3 here is CASSTPGTVNYGYTF. The CDR3 DNA follows: TGTGCCAGCAGCACCCCCGGGACAGTAAACTATGGCTACACCTTC.

This chain connects TRBV30 to TRBJ1-1; D remains unclear. The CDR3 is 12 amino acids. Germline V gives CDR1 GTSNPN, CDR2 SVGIG (reference sequence). Trimming shortened V by 5 bases and J by 2 bases, and 9 bases separated the two germline ends. For the CDR3, the DNA is TGTGCCTGGGTGACGGGAAACACTGAAGCTTTCTTT. Its protein product is CAWVTGNTEAFF.

The rearrangement links TRBV7-2 to TRBJ2-1; 13 nucleotides align to TRBD2. CDR1 and CDR2 from the germline V gene are SGHTA and FQGNSA. J was trimmed by 9 bases and V by 1 base; bases with no gene match: 6. This CDR3 has 16 amino acids. CDR3: CASSLVWTSGSFEQFF. Here the CDR3 DNA reads TGTGCCAGCAGCTTAGTCTGGACTAGCGGGAGTTTTGAGCAGTTCTTC.

Comment on this clone: The junction departs from germline at one end; a sequencing error may be responsible. The V gene is TRBV7-9, the J gene TRBJ1-1; 10 nucleotides match TRBD1. This CDR3 is 17 amino acids long. The germline V gene encodes CDR1 SEHNR and CDR2 FQNEAQ (reference sequence). CDR3 residues: CSSSLRQGASSVTEAFF. The CDR3, as DNA: TGTTCCAGCAGCCTTCGACAGGGGGCGAGTTCGGTCACTGAAGCTTTCTTT.

The V call is TRBV29-1, the J call TRBJ1-2; D is perhaps TRBD1 (6 bases). This CDR3 contains 14 residues. The germline gives CDR1 SQVTM, CDR2 ANQGSEA. V lost 2 bases, J lost 3 bases, and 13 bases lay in between. The CDR3 DNA reads TGCAGCGTTGAAAACGGACAGCCCTACTATGGCTACACCTTC. The encoded protein is CSVENGQPYYGYTF. The full variable domain, its missing parts supplied by reference TRBV29-1 and TRBJ1-2, is SAVISQKPSRDICQRGTSLTIQCQVDSQVTMMFWYRQQPGQSLTLIATANQGSEATYESGFVIDKFPISRPNLTFSTLTVSNMSPEDSSIYLCSVENGQPYYGYTFGSGTRLTVV.

This chain uses TRBV27 with TRBJ2-1, with D possibly matching TRBD1 (7 bases). The germline CDR1 and CDR2 sequences are MNHEY and SMNVEV (reference sequence). This CDR3 is built from 17 residues. Trimming left V 5 bases short and J 7 bases short, with 24 bases between. The chain's CDR3 is CASSITRDSAGGNEQFF. The CDR3 DNA is TGTGCCAGCAGTATCACCCGGGACTCAGCAGGGGGGAATGAGCAGTTCTTC.

The chain joins TRBV18 to TRBJ2-7; 7 nucleotides line up with TRBD1. Looked up from germline, CDR1 is KGHSH and CDR2 is LQKENI. Trimming at V came to 4 bases and at J to 2 bases, leaving 2 bases not matched to a gene. The length of the CDR3 is 13 residues. The CDR3 DNA reads TGTGCCAGCTCACATGGACAGGCCTACGAGCAGTACTTC. It translates to CASSHGQAYEQYF.

This clone was detected once. This sequence joins TRBV5-1 and TRBJ2-1, with TRBD1 matching 9 bases. The CDR3 runs 15 residues. V gave up 2 bases and J gave up 10 bases; unmatched junction bases: 10. Germline V lookup: CDR1 SGHRS, CDR2 YFSETQ. Written as DNA, the CDR3 is TGCGCCAGCAGCTTAGGGGACAGGGACCCCACGGAGCAGTTCTTC. As protein: CASSLGDRDPTEQFF.

This rearrangement joins TRBV28 to TRBJ1-1; D may be TRBD1 (6 bases). V dropped 5 bases and J dropped 6 bases, with 16 bases sitting between them. CDR1 MDHEN and CDR2 SYDVKM come from the germline V gene. This CDR3 spans 14 amino acids. The CDR3 reads CASSTTGVVPEAFF. The CDR3 DNA reads TGTGCCAGCAGTACGACAGGTGTGGTACCTGAAGCTTTCTTT.

The J gene is TRBJ1-3, the V gene TRBV7-8; the D gene is possibly TRBD1 (5 bases). Germline CDR1 reads SGHVS; CDR2 reads FQNEAQ. The CDR3 runs to 15 residues. Trimming removed 5 bases at V and 4 bases at J, with 15 bases between. The CDR3, as DNA: TGTGCCAGCAGCCCCTCCAGGGCCGCGGGAAACACCATATATTTT. It is translated as CASSPSRAAGNTIYF.

The CDR3 DNA follows: TGTGCCAGCAGGGGAGTTCGTGGAGCTTTCTTT. Its protein product is CASRGVRGAFF. The chain uses TRBV27 and TRBJ1-1; D is ambiguous. The CDR3 has 11 residues. The V and J ends lost 6 bases and 10 bases respectively, with 12 bases between them. CDR1 is MNHEY and CDR2 is SMNVEV in the germline V gene (reference sequence).

The V gene is TRBV7-9, the J gene TRBJ2-3; a weak D match, TRBD2 (6 bases). CDR3 length: 16 residues. Trimming cost V 1 base and J 2 bases, with 13 bases left between them. CDR1 SEHNR and CDR2 FQNEAQ come from the germline V gene (reference sequence). DNA of the CDR3: TGTGCCAGCAGCTTAGAGGCGCTAGCGATCACAGATACGCAGTATTTT. Translation gives CASSLEALAITDTQYF.

The chain has TRBV28 and TRBJ1-1, with TRBD1 matching over 8 bases. Trimming removed 6 bases from V and 4 bases from J; junction bases left unmatched: 7. CDR3 size: 14 residues. The germline CDR1 and CDR2 sequences are MDHEN and SYDVKM. CDR3 DNA: TGTGCCAGCAGACCTGGACAGGGTGCCACTGAAGCTTTCTTT. Protein: CASRPGQGATEAFF.

The chain uses TRBV29-1 and TRBJ1-3; 7 positions agree with TRBD1. Germline V gene sequence: CDR1 SQVTM, CDR2 ANQGSEA. Trimming at V came to 6 bases and at J to 7 bases, leaving 12 bases not matched to a gene. The CDR3 length is 14 residues. DNA of the CDR3: TGCAGCGTCAATTCAGGGGGAAATGGTAACACCATATATTTT. Translating gives CSVNSGGNGNTIYF. Variable domain in full (rest from reference TRBV29-1 and TRBJ1-3): SAVISQKPSRDICQRGTSLTIQCQVDSQVTMMFWYRQQPGQSLTLIATANQGSEATYESGFVIDKFPISRPNLTFSTLTVSNMSPEDSSIYLCSVNSGGNGNTIYFGEGSWLTVV.

The chain couples TRBV7-2 to TRBJ2-7; possible D gene TRBD2, 5 bases. The CDR3 sequence is 14 residues long. Between the trimmed V and J ends, which lost 3 bases and 1 base, there was a span of 10 bases. Per the germline V gene, CDR1 is SGHTA and CDR2 is FQGNSA. The CDR3 spells CASSFGPGSYEQYF. In nucleotides, the CDR3 is TGTGCCAGCAGCTTTGGTCCGGGATCCTACGAGCAGTACTTC.

The chain links TRBV29-1 to TRBJ2-1, with D perhaps TRBD2 (6 bases). Trimming removed 2 bases from V and 4 bases from J, with 12 bases in between. The CDR3 has 14 residues. Germline CDR1 and CDR2: SQVTM and ANQGSEA. This CDR3 is CSVEPGRKYNEQFF. The CDR3 DNA reads TGCAGCGTTGAACCCGGGAGAAAATACAATGAGCAGTTCTTC.

The chain recombines TRBV2 with TRBJ2-3, with 12 bases matching TRBD2. The junction had 22 bases not matched to a gene; V was cut back by 7 bases and J by 5 bases. From germline, CDR1 is SNHLY and CDR2 FYNNEI. CDR3 size: 20 residues. The CDR3 DNA follows: TGTGCCAGCATCACCTTAGGGACGGAAATTCCGGGACTAGCGGGAGATACGCAGTATTTT. This codes for CASITLGTEIPGLAGDTQYF.